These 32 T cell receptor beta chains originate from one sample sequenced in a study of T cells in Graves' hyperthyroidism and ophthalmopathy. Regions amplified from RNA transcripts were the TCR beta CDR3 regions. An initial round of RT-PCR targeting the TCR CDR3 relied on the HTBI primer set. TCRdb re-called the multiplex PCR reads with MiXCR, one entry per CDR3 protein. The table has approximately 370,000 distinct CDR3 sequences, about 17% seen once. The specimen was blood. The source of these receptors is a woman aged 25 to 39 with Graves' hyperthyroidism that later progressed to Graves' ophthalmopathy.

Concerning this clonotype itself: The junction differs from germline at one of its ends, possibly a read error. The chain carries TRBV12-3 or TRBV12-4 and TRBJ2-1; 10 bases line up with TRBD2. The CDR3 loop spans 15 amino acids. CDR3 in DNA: TGTGCCAGCAGCGACGGACTAGCGGACTACAATGGGCAGTTCTTC. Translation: CASSDGLADYNGQFF.

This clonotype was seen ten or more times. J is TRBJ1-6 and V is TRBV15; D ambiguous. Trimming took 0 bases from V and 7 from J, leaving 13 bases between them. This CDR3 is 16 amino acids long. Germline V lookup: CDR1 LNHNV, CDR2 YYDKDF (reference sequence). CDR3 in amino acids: CATSRDGDIQNSPLHF. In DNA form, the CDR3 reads TGTGCCACCAGCAGAGATGGAGACATCCAAAATTCACCCCTCCACTTT.

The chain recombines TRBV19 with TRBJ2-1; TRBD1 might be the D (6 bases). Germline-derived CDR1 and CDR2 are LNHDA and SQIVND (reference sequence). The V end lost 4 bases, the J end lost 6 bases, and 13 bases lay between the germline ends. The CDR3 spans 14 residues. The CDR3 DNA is TGTGCCAGTAGTAGGCCAGGGGCAGGCAATGAGCAGTTCTTC. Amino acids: CASSRPGAGNEQFF.

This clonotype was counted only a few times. The CDR3, as DNA: TGTGCCAGCAGCACCGTTAGAGTTAACTATGGCTACACCTTC. It is translated as CASSTVRVNYGYTF. The chain couples TRBV28 to TRBJ1-2; no firm D call. Germline CDR1 and CDR2: MDHEN and SYDVKM. V lost 6 bases to trimming and J lost 1 base, with 12 bases between them. The length of the CDR3 is 14 residues.

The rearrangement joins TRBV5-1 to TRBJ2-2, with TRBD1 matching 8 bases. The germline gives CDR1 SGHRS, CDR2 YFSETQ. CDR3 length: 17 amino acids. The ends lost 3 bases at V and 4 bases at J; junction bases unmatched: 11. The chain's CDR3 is CASSYALIQGGTGELFF. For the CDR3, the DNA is TGCGCCAGCAGCTACGCACTCATACAGGGGGGCACCGGGGAGCTGTTTTTT.

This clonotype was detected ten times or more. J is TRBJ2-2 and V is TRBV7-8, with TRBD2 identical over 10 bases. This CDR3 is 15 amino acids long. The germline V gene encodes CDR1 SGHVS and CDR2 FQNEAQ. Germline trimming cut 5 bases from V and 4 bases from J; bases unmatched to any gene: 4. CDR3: CASSPTSGATGELFF. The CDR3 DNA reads TGTGCCAGCAGCCCTACTAGCGGGGCCACCGGGGAGCTGTTTTTT. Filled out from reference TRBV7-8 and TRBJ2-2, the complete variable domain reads GAGVSQSPRYKVAKRGQDVALRCDPISGHVSLFWYQQALGQGPEFLTYFQNEAQLDKSGLPSDRFFAERPEGSVSTLKIQRTQQEDSAVYLCASSPTSGATGELFFGEGSRLTVL.

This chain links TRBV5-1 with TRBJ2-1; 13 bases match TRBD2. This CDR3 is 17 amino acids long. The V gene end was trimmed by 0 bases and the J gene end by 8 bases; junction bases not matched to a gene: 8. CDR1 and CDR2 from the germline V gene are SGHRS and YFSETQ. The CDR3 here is CASSLALAGGPVDEQFF. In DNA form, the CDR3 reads TGCGCCAGCAGCTTGGCACTAGCGGGAGGGCCTGTAGATGAGCAGTTCTTC.

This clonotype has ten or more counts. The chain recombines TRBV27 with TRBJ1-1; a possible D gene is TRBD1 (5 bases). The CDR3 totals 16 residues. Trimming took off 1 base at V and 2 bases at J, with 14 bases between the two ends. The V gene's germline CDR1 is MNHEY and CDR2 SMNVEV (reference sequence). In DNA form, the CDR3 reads TGTGCCAGCAGTTTATGGGGCGCAGGAGATAACACTGAAGCTTTCTTT. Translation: CASSLWGAGDNTEAFF.

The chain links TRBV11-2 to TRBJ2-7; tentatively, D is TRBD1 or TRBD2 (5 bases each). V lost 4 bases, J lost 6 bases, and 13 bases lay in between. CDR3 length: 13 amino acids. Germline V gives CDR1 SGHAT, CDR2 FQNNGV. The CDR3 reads CASSYYEGTEQYF. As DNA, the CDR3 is TGTGCCAGCAGCTATTACGAAGGGACCGAGCAGTACTTC. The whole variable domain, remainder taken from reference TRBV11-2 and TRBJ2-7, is EAGVAQSPRYKIIEKRQSVAFWCNPISGHATLYWYQQILGQGPKLLIQFQNNGVVDDSQLPKDRFSAERLKGVDSTLKIQPAKLEDSAVYLCASSYYEGTEQYFGPGTRLTVT.

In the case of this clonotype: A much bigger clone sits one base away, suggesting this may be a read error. CDR3 nucleotides: TGCGCCAGCAGCTTGGCGGGGGAGGGTATAGAGACCCAGTACTTC. It codes for CASSLAGEGIETQYF. The gene calls are TRBV5-1 and TRBJ2-5; TRBD2 agrees at 7 bases. The trim removed 0 bases at V and 4 bases at J, leaving 6 bases unmatched. The CDR3 runs to 15 residues. The germline gives CDR1 SGHRS, CDR2 YFSETQ.

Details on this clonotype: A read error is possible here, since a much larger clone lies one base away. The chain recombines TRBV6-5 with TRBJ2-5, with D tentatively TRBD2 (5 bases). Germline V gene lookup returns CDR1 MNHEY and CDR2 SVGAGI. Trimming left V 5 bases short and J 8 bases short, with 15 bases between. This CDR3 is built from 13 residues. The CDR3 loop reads CASSHGVGETQYF. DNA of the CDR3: TGTGCCAGCAGTCACGGAGTCGGGGAAACCCAGTACTTC.

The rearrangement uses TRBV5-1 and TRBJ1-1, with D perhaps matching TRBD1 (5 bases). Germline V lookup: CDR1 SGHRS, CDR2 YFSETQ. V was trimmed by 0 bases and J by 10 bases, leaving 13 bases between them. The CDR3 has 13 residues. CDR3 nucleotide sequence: TGCGCCAGCAGCTTGGCCGCAGGGCCTGCAGCTTTCTTT. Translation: CASSLAAGPAAFF.

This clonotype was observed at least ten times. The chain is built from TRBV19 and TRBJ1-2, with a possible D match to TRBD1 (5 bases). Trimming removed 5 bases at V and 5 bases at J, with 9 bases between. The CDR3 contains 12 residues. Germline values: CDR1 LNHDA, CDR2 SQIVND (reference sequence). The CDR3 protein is CASSRGLYGYTF. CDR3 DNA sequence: TGTGCCAGTAGTCGGGGGTTATATGGCTACACCTTC.

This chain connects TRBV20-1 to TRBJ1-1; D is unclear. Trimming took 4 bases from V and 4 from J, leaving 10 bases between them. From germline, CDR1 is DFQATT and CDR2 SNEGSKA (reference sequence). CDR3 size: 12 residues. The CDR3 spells CSAKRETTEAFF. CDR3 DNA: TGCAGTGCTAAACGGGAAACCACTGAAGCTTTCTTT.

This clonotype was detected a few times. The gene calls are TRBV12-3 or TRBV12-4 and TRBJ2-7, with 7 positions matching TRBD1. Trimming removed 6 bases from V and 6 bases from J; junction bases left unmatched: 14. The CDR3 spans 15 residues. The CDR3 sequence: CASSLFLQGEGEQYF. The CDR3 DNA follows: TGTGCCAGCAGCCTATTTCTGCAGGGGGAAGGCGAGCAGTACTTC.

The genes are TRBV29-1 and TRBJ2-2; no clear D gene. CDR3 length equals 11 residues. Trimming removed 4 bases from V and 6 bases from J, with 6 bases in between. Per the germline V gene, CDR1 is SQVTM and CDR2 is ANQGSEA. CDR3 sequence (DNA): TGCAGCGTTGGAGCGCCCGGGGAGCTGTTTTTT. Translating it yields CSVGAPGELFF.

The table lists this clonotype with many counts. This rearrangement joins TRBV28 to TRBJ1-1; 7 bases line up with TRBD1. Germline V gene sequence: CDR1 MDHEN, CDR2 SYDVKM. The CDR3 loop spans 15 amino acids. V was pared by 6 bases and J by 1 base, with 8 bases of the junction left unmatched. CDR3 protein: CASSFTGESNTEAFF. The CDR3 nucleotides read TGTGCCAGCAGCTTTACAGGGGAATCGAACACTGAAGCTTTCTTT.

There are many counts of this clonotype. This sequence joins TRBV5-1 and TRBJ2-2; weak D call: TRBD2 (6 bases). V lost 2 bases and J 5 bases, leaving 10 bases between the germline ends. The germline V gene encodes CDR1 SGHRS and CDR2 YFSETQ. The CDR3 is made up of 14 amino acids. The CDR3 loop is CASSFEGRTGELFF. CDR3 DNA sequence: TGCGCCAGCAGCTTTGAGGGGAGGACCGGGGAGCTGTTTTTT.

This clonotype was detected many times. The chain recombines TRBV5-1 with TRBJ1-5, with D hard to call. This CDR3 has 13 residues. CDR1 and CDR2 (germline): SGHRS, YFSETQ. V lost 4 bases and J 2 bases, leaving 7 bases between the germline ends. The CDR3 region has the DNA TGCGCCAGCAGCGTGGAGGGCAATCAGCCCCAGCATTTT. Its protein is CASSVEGNQPQHF. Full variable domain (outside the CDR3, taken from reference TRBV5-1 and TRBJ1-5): KAGVTQTPRYLIKTRGQQVTLSCSPISGHRSVSWYQQTPGQGLQFLFEYFSETQRNKGNFPGRFSGRQFSNSRSEMNVSTLELGDSALYLCASSVEGNQPQHFGDGTRLSIL.

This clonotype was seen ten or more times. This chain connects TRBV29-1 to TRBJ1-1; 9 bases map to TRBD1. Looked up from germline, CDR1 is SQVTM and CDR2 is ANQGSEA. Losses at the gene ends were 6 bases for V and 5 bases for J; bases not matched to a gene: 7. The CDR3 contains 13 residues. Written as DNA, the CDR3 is TGCAGCGTCGCGACAGGGGGTGGTACTGAAGCTTTCTTT. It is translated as CSVATGGGTEAFF.

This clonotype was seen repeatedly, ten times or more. In nucleotides, the CDR3 is TGTGCCAGCAGTAACAGGGTCCAGAACACTGAAGCTTTCTTT. Its protein product is CASSNRVQNTEAFF. J is TRBJ1-1 and V is TRBV12-3 or TRBV12-4; tentatively, D is TRBD1 (6 bases). V was shortened by 5 bases and J by 1 base, with 11 bases between the two germline ends. The CDR3 contains 14 residues.

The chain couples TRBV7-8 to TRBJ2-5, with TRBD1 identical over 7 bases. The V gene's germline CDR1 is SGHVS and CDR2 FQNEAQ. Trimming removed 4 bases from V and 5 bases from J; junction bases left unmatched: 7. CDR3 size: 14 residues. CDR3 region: CASSSLQGTETQYF. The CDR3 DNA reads TGTGCCAGCAGCTCGCTACAGGGGACGGAGACCCAGTACTTC.

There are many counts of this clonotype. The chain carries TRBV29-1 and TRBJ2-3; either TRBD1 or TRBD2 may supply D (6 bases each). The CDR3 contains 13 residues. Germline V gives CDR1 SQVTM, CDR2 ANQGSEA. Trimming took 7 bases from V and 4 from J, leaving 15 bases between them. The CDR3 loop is CSAGGGLPDTQYF. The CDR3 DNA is TGCAGCGCCGGAGGGGGGTTACCAGATACGCAGTATTTT.

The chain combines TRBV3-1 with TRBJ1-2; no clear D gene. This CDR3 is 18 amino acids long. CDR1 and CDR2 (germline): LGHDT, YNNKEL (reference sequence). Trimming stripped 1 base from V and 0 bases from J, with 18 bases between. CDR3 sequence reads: CASSQGSGLVISNYGYTF. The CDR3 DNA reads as TGTGCCAGCAGCCAAGGATCAGGCTTAGTTATTTCTAACTATGGCTACACCTTC.

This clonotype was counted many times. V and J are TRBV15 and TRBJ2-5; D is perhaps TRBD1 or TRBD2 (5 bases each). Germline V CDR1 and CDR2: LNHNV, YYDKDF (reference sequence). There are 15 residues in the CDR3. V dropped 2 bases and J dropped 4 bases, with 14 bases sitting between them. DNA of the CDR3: TGTGCCACCAGCAGATCCCCGACAGAGGGAGAGACCCAGTACTTC. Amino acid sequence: CATSRSPTEGETQYF.

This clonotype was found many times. CDR3 sequence (DNA): TGCGCCAGCAGCTCTGAACCGACAGGGTCCACAGATACGCAGTATTTT. Translated, it gives CASSSEPTGSTDTQYF. This rearrangement joins TRBV5-1 to TRBJ2-3, with 7 bases aligning to TRBD1. The V and J ends lost 3 bases and 2 bases, in that order; junction bases with no gene match: 9. Germline loops: CDR1 SGHRS, CDR2 YFSETQ. The CDR3 spans 16 residues.

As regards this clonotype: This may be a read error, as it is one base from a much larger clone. Written as DNA, the CDR3 is TGTGCCAGCATGGGGGGCACTGAAGCTTTCTTT. Protein: CASMGGTEAFF. The J gene is TRBJ1-1, the V gene TRBV2; tentatively, D is TRBD1 (5 bases). V lost 7 bases and J 4 bases, leaving 7 bases between the germline ends. The CDR3 totals 11 residues. The germline CDR1 and CDR2 sequences are SNHLY and FYNNEI.

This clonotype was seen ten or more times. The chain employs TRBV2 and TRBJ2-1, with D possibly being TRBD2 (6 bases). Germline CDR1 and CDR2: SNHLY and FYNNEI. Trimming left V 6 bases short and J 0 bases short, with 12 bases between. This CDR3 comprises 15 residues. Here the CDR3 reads CASSADGSSYNEQFF. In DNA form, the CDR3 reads TGTGCCAGCAGCGCGGACGGGAGCTCCTACAATGAGCAGTTCTTC.

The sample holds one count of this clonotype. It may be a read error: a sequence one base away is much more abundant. CDR3 sequence: CASSGGTESPGELFF. Here the CDR3 DNA reads TGTGCCAGCAGTGGGGGGACTGAGTCACCCGGGGAGCTGTTTTTT. The chain has TRBV2 and TRBJ2-2; D possibly corresponds to TRBD2 (6 bases). V dropped 4 bases and J dropped 6 bases, with 15 bases sitting between them. CDR3 size: 15 residues. Germline CDR1 and CDR2: SNHLY and FYNNEI. Complete variable domain (other parts from reference TRBV2 and TRBJ2-2): EPEVTQTPSHQVTQMGQEVILRCVPISNHLYFYWYRQILGQKVEFLVSFYNNEISEKSEIFDDQFSVERPDGSNFTLKIRSTKLEDSAMYFCASSGGTESPGELFFGEGSRLTVL.

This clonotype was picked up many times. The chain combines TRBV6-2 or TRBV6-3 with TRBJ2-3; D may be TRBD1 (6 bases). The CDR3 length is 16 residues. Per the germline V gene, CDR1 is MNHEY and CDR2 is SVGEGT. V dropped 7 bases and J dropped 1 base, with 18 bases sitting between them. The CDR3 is CASTTWGRGGTDTQYF. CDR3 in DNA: TGTGCCAGCACGACGTGGGGGCGCGGAGGCACAGATACGCAGTATTTT.

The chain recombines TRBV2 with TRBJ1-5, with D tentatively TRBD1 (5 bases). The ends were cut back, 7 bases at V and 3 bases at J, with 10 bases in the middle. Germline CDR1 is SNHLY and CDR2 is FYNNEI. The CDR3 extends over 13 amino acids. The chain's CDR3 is CASKGQANQPQHF. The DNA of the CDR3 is TGTGCCAGCAAGGGGCAGGCCAATCAGCCCCAGCATTTT.

As DNA, the CDR3 is TGTGCCACCAGTGATTCCGGGACGGACTATGGCTACACCTTC. It encodes CATSDSGTDYGYTF. The chain couples TRBV24-1 to TRBJ1-2; TRBD1 is a possible D gene (5 bases). Germline values: CDR1 KGHDR, CDR2 SFDVKD. V was cut by 2 bases and J by 3 bases, with 9 bases left in between. The CDR3 totals 14 residues.